This TCR beta chain was documented in a study of Ad26.COV2.S vaccination and SARS-CoV-2 variants. The wider study: Donor allocation was to the COV1001 Ad26.COV2.S trial arm. Administration of Ad26.COV2.S was intramuscular, either once or twice 56 days apart.

Clones were read by immunoSEQ multiplex PCR, and TCRdb kept only the in-frame ones, dropping some. The sample shows fewer than 900,000 clones, more than 80% of them seen only once. Treatment indicated: roughly 19 received Ad26.COV2.S at low or high dose, single or two shots; 5 received placebo; per-sample allocation not given. Repertoires come from day 63 after the first vaccine or placebo injection. The CDR3 has 15 residues. Germline V CDR1 and CDR2: SGHRS, YFSETQ. Trimming cost V 1 base and J 2 bases, with 13 bases left between them. This receptor was identified in a person between 18 and 59 years old who received the Ad26.COV2.S COVID-19 vaccine or a placebo. This chain joins TRBV5-1 and TRBJ2-7; D possibly corresponds to TRBD2 (6 bases). The sample consisted of peripheral blood, taken in a trial of Ad26.COV2.S vaccine versus placebo. CDR3 DNA sequence: TGCGCCAGCAGCTTGCGGGCGGGACCAACCTACGAGCAGTACTTC. As protein: CASSLRAGPTYEQYF. Combining the CDR3 with reference TRBV5-1 and TRBJ2-7 gives the whole variable domain KAGVTQTPRYLIKTRGQQVTLSCSPISGHRSVSWYQQTPGQGLQFLFEYFSETQRNKGNFPGRFSGRQFSNSRSEMNVSTLELGDSALYLCASSLRAGPTYEQYFGPGTRLTVT.